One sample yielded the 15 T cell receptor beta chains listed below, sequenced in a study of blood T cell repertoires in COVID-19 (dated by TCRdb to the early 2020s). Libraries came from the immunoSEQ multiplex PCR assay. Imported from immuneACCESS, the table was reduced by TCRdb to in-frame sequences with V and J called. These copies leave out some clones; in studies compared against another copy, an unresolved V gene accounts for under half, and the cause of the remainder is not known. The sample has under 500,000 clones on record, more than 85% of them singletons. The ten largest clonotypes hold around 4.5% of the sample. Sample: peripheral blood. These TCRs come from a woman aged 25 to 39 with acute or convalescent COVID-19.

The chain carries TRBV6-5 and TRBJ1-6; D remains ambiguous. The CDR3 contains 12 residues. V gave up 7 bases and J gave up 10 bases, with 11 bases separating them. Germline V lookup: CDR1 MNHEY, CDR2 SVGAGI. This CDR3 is CASTSQRSPLHF. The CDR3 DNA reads TGTGCCAGCACGAGTCAGCGGTCACCCCTCCACTTT.

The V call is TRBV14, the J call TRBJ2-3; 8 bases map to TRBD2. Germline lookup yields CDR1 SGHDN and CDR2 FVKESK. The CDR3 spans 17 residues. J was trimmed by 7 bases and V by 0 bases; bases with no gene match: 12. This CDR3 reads CASSQDRGGKGSNTQYF. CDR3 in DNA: TGTGCCAGCAGCCAAGATCGGGGGGGAAAGGGTTCAAATACGCAGTATTTT.

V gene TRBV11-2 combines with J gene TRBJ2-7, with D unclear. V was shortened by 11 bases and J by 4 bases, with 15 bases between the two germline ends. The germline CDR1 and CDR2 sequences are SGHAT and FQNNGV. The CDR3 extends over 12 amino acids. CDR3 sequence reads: CAVGALVYEQYF. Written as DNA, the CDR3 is TGTGCCGTAGGAGCGCTCGTGTACGAGCAGTACTTC. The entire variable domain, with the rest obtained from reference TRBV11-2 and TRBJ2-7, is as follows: EAGVAQSPRYKIIEKRQSVAFWCNPISGHATLYWYQQILGQGPKLLIQFQNNGVVDDSQLPKDRFSAERLKGVDSTLKIQPAKLEDSAVYLCAVGALVYEQYFGPGTRLTVT.

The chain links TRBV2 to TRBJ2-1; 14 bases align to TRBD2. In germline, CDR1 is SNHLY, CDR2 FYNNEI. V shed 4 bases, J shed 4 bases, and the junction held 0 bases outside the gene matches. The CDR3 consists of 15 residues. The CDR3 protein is CASSGTSGGYNEQFF. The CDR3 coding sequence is TGTGCCAGCAGTGGGACTAGCGGGGGGTACAATGAGCAGTTCTTC.

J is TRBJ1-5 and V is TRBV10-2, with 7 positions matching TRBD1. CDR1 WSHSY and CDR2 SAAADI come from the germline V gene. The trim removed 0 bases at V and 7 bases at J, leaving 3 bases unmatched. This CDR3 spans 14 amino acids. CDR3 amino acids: CASSESGGGQPQHF. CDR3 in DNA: TGCGCCAGCAGTGAGTCAGGGGGCGGCCAGCCCCAGCATTTT.

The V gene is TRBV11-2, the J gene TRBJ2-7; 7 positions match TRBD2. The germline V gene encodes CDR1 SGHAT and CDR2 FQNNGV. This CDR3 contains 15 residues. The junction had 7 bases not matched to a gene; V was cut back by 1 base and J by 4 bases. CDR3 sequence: CASSLGASGEYEQYF. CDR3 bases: TGTGCCAGCAGCTTAGGTGCTAGCGGTGAATACGAGCAGTACTTC.

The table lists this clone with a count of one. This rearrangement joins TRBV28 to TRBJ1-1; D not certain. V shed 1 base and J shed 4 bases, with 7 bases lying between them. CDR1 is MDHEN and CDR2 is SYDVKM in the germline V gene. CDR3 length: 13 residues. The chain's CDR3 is CASSLYGSTEAFF. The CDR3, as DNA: TGTGCCAGCAGTTTATACGGGAGCACTGAAGCTTTCTTT. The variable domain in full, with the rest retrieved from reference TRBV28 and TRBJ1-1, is DVKVTQSSRYLVKRTGEKVFLECVQDMDHENMFWYRQDPGLGLRLIYFSYDVKMKEKGDIPEGYSVSREKKERFSLILESASTNQTSMYLCASSLYGSTEAFFGQGTRLTVV.

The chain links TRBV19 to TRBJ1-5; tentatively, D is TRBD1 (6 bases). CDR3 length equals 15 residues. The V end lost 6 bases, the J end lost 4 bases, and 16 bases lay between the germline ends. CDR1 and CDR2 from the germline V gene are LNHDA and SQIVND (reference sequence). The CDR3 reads CASRLYRDGNQPQHF. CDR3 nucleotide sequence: TGTGCCAGTAGACTCTACAGGGACGGAAATCAGCCCCAGCATTTT.

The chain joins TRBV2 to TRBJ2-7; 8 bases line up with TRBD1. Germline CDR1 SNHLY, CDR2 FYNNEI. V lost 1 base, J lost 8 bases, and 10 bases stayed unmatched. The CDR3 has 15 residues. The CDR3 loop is CASSEVSAGGAKQYF. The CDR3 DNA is TGTGCCAGCAGTGAAGTTTCGGCAGGGGGCGCGAAGCAGTACTTC.

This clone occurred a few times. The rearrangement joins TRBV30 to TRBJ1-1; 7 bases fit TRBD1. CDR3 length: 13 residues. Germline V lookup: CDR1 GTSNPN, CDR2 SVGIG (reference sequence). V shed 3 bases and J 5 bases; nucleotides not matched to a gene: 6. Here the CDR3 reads CAWRGTVRTEAFF. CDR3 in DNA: TGTGCCTGGAGGGGGACAGTACGAACTGAAGCTTTCTTT.

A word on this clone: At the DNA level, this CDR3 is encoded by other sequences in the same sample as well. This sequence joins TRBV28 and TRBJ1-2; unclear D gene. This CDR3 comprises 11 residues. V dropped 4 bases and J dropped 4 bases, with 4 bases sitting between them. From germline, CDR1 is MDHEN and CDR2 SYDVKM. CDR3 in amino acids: CASSSFYGYTF. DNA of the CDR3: TGTGCCAGCAGTTCTTTCTATGGCTACACCTTC.

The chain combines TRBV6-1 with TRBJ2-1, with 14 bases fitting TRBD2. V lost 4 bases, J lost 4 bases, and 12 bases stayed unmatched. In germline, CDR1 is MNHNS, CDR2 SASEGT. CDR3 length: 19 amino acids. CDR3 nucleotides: TGTGCCAGCAGTGTAACTGGCGCCGGGACTAGCGGGGGATACAATGAGCAGTTCTTC. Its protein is CASSVTGAGTSGGYNEQFF.

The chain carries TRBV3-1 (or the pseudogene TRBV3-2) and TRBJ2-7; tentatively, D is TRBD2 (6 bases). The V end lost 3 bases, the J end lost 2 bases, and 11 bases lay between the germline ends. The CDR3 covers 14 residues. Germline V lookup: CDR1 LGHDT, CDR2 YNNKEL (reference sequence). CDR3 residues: CASSQWGVTYEQYF. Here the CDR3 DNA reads TGTGCCAGCAGCCAGTGGGGGGTTACCTACGAGCAGTACTTC.

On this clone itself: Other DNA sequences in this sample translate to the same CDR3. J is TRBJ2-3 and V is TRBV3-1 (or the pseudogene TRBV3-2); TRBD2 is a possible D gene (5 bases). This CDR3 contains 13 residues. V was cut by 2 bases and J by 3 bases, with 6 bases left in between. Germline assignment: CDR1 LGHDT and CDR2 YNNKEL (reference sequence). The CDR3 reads CASSQRGTDTQYF. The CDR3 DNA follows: TGTGCCAGCAGCCAAAGAGGGACAGATACGCAGTATTTT.

The CDR3 nucleotides read TGTGCCAGCAGCTTAGGCCTAGTGGGGACTAGCGGGGGAGGAGAGACCCAGTACTTC. Its protein product is CASSLGLVGTSGGGETQYF. The chain links TRBV13 to TRBJ2-5; 14 nucleotides align to TRBD2. Germline V lookup: CDR1 PRHDT, CDR2 FYEKMQ (reference sequence). The V segment lost 0 bases and the J segment 4 bases; nucleotides outside the gene matches: 10. The CDR3 runs to 19 residues.